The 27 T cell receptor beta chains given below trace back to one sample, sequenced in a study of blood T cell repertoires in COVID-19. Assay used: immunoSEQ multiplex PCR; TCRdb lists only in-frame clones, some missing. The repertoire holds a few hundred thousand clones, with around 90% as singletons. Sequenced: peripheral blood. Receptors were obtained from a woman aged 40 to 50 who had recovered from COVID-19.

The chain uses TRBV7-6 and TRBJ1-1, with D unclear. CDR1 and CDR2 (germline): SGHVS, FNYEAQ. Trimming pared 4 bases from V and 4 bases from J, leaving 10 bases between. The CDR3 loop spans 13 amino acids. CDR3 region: CASSSVAGTEAFF. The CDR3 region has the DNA TGTGCCAGCAGCTCGGTGGCGGGCACTGAAGCTTTCTTT. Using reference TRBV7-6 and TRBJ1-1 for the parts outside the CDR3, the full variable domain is GAGVSQSPRYKVTKRGQDVALRCDPISGHVSLYWYRQALGQGPEFLTYFNYEAQQDKSGLPNDRFSAERPEGSISTLTIQRTEQRDSAMYRCASSSVAGTEAFFGQGTRLTVV.

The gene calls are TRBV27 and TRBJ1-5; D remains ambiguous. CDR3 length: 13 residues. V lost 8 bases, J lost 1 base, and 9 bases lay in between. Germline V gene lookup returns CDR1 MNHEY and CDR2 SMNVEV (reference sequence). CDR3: CASQERSNQPQHF. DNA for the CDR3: TGTGCCAGCCAGGAGCGGAGCAATCAGCCCCAGCATTTT.

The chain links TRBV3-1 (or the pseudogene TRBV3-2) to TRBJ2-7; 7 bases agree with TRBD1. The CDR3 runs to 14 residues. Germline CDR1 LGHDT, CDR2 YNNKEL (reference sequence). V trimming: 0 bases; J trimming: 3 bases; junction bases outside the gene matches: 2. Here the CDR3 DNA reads TGTGCCAGCAGCCAAGAGTACAGGGGCTACGAGCAGTACTTC. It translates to CASSQEYRGYEQYF.

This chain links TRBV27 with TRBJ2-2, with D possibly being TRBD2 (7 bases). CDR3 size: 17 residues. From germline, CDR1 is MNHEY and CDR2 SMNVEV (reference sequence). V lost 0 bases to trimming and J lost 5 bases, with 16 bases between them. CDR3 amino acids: CASSLSRGGDGTGELFF. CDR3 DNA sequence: TGTGCCAGCAGTTTATCCCGAGGGGGGGATGGGACCGGGGAGCTGTTTTTT.

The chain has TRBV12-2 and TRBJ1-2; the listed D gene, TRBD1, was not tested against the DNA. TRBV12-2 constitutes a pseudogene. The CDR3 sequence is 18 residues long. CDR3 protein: CASRLANSQDIANYGYTF. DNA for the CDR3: TGTGCAAGTCGCTTAGCGAATTCCCAAGACATAGCTAACTATGGCTACACCTTC.

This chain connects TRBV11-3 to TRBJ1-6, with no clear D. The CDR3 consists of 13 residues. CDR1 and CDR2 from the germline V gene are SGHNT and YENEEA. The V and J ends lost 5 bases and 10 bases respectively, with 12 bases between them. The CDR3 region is CASSPGLDSPLHF. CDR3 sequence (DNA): TGTGCCAGCAGCCCTGGACTGGACTCACCCCTCCACTTT.

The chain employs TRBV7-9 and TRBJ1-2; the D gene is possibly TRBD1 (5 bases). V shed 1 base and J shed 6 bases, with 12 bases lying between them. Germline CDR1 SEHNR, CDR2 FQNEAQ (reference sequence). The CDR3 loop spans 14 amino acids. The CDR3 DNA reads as TGTGCCAGCAGCTTAGGGCAGGGTCCGCATGGCTACACCTTC. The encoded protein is CASSLGQGPHGYTF.

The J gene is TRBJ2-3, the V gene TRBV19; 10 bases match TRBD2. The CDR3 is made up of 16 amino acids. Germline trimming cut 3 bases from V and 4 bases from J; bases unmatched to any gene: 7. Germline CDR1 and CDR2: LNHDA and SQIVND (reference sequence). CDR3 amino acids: CASSIWLAGASDTQYF. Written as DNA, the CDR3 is TGTGCCAGTAGTATTTGGCTAGCGGGAGCATCAGATACGCAGTATTTT. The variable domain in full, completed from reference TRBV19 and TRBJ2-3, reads DGGITQSPKYLFRKEGQNVTLSCEQNLNHDAMYWYRQDPGQGLRLIYYSQIVNDFQKGDIAEGYSVSREKKESFPLTVTSAQKNPTAFYLCASSIWLAGASDTQYFGPGTRLTVL.

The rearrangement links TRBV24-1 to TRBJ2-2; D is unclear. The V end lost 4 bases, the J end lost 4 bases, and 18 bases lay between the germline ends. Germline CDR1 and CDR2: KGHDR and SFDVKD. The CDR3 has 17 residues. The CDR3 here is CATSEPHWSVGTGELFF. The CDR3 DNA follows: TGTGCCACCAGTGAACCGCACTGGAGTGTAGGCACCGGGGAGCTGTTTTTT.

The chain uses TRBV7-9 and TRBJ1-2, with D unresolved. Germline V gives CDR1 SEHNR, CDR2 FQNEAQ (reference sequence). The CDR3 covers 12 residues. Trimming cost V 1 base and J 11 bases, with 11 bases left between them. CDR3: CASSLVEQFYTF. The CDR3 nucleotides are TGTGCCAGCAGCTTAGTCGAACAGTTTTACACCTTC. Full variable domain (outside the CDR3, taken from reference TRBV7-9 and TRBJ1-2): DTGVSQNPRHKITKRGQNVTFRCDPISEHNRLYWYRQTLGQGPEFLTYFQNEAQLEKSRLLSDRFSAERPKGSFSTLEIQRTEQGDSAMYLCASSLVEQFYTFGSGTRLTVV.

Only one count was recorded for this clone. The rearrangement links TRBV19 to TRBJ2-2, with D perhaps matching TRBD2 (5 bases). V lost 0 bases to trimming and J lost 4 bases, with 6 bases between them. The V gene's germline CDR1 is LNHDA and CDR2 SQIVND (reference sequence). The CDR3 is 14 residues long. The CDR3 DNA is TGTGCCAGTAGTATAGACGGAGGCACCGGGGAGCTGTTTTTT. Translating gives CASSIDGGTGELFF. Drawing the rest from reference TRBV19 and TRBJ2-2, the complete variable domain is DGGITQSPKYLFRKEGQNVTLSCEQNLNHDAMYWYRQDPGQGLRLIYYSQIVNDFQKGDIAEGYSVSREKKESFPLTVTSAQKNPTAFYLCASSIDGGTGELFFGEGSRLTVL.

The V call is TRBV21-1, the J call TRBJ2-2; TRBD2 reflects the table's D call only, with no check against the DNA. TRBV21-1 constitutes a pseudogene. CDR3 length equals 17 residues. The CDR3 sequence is CASSPWPSGWGKGELFF. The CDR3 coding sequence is TGTGCCAGCAGTCCATGGCCGAGCGGGTGGGGGAAGGGGGAGCTGTTTTTT.

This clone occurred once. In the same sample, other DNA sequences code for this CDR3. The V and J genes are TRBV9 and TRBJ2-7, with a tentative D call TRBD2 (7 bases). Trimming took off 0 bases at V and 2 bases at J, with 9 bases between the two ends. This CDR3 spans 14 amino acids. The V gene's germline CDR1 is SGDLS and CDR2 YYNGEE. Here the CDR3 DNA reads TGTGCCAGCAGCGTAGGCGGGGGCACCTACGAGCAGTACTTC. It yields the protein CASSVGGGTYEQYF. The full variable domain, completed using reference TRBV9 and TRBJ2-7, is DSGVTQTPKHLITATGQRVTLRCSPRSGDLSVYWYQQSLDQGLQFLIQYYNGEERAKGNILERFSAQQFPDLHSELNLSSLELGDSALYFCASSVGGGTYEQYFGPGTRLTVT.

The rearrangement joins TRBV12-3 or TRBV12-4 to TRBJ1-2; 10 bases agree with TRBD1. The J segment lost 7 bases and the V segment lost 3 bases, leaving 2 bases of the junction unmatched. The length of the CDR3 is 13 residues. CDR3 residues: CASSFGQGVGYTF. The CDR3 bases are TGTGCCAGCAGTTTCGGACAGGGGGTTGGCTACACCTTC.

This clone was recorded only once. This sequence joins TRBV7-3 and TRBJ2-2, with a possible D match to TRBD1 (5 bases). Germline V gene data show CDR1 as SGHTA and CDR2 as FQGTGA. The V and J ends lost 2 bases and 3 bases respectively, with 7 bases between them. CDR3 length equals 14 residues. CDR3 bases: TGTGCCAGCAGCTTACGCAGGGACACCGGGGAGCTGTTTTTT. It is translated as CASSLRRDTGELFF. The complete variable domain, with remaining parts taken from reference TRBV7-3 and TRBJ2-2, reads GAGVSQTPSNKVTEKGKYVELRCDPISGHTALYWYRQSLGQGPEFLIYFQGTGAADDSGLPNDRFFAVRPEGSVSTLKIQRTERGDSAVYLCASSLRRDTGELFFGEGSRLTVL.

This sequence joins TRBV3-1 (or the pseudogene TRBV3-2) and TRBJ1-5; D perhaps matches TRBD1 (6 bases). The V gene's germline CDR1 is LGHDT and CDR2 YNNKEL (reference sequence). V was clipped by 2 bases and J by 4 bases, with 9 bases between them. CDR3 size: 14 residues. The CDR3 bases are TGTGCCAGCAGCCAAACGCAGGGGAATCAGCCCCAGCATTTT. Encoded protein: CASSQTQGNQPQHF.

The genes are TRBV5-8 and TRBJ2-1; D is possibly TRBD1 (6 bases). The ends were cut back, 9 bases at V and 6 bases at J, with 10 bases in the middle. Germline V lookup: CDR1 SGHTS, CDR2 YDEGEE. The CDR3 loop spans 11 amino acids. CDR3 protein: CATEGGNEQFF. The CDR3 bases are TGTGCCACCGAAGGGGGCAATGAGCAGTTCTTC.

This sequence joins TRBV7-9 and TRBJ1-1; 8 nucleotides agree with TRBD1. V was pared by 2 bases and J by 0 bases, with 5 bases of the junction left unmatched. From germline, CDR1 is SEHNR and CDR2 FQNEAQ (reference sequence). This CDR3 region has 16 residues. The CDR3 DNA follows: TGTGCCAGCAGCTTAACGAAGACAGGGGTGAACACTGAAGCTTTCTTT. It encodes CASSLTKTGVNTEAFF.

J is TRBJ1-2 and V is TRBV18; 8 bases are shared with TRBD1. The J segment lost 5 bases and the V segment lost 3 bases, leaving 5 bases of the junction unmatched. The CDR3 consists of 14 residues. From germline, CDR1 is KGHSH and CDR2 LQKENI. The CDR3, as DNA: TGTGCCAGCTCACCGGGGGGACAGGTATATGGCTACACCTTC. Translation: CASSPGGQVYGYTF.

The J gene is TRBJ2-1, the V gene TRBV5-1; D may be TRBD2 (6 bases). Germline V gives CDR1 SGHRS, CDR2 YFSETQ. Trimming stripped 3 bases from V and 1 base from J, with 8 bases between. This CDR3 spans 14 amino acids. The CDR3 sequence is CASSWRGSYNEQFF. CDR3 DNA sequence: TGCGCCAGCAGCTGGAGGGGTTCCTACAATGAGCAGTTCTTC.

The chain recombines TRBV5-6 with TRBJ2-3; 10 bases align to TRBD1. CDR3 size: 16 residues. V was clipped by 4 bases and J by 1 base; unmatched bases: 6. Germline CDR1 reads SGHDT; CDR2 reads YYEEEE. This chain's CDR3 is CASSHLTGGGTDTQYF. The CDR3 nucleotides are TGTGCCAGCAGCCACCTGACAGGGGGCGGCACAGATACGCAGTATTTT.

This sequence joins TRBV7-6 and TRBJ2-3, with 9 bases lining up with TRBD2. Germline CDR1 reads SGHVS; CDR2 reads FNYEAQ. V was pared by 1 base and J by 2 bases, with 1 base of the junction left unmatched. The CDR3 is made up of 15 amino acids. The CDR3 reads CASSLGGLATDTQYF. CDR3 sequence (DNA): TGTGCCAGCAGCTTAGGGGGACTAGCCACAGATACGCAGTATTTT.

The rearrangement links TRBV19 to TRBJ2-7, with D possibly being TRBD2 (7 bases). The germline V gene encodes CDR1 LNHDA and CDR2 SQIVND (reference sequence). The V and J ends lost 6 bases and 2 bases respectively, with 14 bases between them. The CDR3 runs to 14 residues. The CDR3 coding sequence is TGTGCCAGTAGGCCGGAGGGGGGGCCCTACGAGCAGTACTTC. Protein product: CASRPEGGPYEQYF.

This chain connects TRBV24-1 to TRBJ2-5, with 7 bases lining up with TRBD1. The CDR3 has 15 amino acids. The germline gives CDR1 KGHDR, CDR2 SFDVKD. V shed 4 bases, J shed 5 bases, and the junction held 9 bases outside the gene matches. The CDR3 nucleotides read TGTGCCACCAGTGACACACAGGGGAAGTGGGAGACCCAGTACTTC. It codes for CATSDTQGKWETQYF.

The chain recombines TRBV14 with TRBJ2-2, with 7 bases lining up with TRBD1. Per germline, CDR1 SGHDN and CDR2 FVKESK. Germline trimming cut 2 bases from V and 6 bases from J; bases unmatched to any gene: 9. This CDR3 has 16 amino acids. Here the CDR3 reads CASSQFIGGWSGELFF. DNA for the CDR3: TGTGCCAGCAGCCAATTCATAGGGGGCTGGTCCGGGGAGCTGTTTTTT.

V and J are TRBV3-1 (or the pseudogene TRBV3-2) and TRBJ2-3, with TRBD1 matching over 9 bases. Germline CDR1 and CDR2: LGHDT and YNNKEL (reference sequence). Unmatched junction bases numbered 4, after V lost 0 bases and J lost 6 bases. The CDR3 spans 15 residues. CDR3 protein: CASSQEGQGADTQYF. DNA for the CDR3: TGTGCCAGCAGCCAAGAGGGACAGGGCGCGGATACGCAGTATTTT.

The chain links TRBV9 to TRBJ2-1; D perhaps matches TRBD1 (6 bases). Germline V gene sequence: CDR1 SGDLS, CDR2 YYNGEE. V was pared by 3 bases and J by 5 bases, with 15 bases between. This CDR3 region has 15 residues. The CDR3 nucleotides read TGTGCCAGCAGCGGTGGACATGGACAGCACAATGAGCAGTTCTTC. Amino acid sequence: CASSGGHGQHNEQFF.